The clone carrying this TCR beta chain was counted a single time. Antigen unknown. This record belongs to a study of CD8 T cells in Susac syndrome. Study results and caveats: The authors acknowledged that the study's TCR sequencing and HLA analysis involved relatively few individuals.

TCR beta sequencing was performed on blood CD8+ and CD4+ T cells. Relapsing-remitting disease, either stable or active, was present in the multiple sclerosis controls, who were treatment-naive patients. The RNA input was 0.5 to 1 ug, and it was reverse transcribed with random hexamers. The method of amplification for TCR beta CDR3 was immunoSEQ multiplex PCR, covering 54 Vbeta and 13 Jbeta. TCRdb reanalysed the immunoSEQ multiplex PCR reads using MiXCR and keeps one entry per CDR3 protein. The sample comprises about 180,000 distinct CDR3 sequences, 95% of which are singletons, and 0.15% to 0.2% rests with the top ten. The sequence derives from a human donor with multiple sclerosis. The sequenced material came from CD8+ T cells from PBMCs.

The CDR3 coding sequence is TGCAGCGTTCTCGGACTAGCGGGAGTCGTCTTCTTC. It codes for CSVLGLAGVVFF. The rearrangement joins TRBV29-1 to TRBJ2-1, with TRBD2 identical over 13 bases. In germline, CDR1 is SQVTM, CDR2 ANQGSEA. V trimming: 5 bases; J trimming: 16 bases; junction bases outside the gene matches: 8. CDR3 length equals 12 residues.